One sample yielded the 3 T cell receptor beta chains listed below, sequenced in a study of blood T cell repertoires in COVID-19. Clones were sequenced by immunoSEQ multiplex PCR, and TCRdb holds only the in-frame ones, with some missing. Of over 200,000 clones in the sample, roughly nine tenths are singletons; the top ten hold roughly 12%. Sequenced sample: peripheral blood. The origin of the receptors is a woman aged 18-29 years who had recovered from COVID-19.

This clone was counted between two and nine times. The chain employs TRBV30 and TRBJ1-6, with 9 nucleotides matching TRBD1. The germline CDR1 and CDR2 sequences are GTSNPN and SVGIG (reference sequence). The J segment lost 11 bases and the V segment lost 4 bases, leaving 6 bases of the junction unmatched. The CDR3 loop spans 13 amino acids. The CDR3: CAWNRGRKAPLHF. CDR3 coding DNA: TGTGCCTGGAACAGGGGGCGGAAAGCACCCCTCCACTTT.

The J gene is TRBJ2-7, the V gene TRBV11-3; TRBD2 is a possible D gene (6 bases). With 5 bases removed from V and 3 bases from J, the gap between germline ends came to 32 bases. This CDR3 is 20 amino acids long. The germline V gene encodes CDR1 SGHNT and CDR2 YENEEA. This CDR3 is CASSPHPRSPGLKPLYEQYF. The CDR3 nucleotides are TGTGCCAGCAGCCCGCATCCTAGAAGCCCGGGACTCAAGCCGCTCTACGAGCAGTACTTC. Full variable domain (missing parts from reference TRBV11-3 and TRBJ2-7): EAGVVQSPRYKIIEKKQPVAFWCNPISGHNTLYWYLQNLGQGPELLIRYENEEAVDDSQLPKDRFSAERLKGVDSTLKIQPAELGDSAVYLCASSPHPRSPGLKPLYEQYFGPGTRLTVT.

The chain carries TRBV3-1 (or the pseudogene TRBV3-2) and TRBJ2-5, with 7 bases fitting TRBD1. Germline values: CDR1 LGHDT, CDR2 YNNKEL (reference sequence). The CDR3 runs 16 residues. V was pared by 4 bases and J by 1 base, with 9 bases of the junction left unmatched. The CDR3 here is CASSPPRGQSQETQYF. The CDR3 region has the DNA TGTGCCAGCAGCCCCCCCCGGGGACAGTCCCAAGAGACCCAGTACTTC.